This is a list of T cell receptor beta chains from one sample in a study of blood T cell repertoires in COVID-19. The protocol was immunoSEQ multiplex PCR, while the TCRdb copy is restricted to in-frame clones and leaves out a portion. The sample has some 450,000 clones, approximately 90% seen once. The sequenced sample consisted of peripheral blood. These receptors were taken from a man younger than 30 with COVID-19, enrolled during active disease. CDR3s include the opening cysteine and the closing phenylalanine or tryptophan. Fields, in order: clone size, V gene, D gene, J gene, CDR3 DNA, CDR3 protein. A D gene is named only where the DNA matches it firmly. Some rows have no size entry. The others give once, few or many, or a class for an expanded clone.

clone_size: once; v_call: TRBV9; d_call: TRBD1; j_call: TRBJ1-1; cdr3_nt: TGTGCCAGCAGGCGGACAGGGGACACTGAAGCTTTCTTT; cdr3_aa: CASRRTGDTEAFF
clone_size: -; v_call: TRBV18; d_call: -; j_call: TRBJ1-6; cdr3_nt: TGTGCCAGCTCCCTGTCCCCCGGAGCACCCCTCCACTTT; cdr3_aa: CASSLSPGAPLHF
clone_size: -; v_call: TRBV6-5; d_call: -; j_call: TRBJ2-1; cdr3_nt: TGTGCCAGCAGTCCCAAAGGGGGGGGCGGAGAGTTCTTC; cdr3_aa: CASSPKGGGGEFF
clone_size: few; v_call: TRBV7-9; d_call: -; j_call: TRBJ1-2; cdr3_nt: TGTGCCAGCAGCTCGGACATCGACTATGGCTACACCTTC; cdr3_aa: CASSSDIDYGYTF
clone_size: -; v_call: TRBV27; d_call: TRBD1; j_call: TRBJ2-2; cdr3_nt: TGTGCCAGCAGTCATTTACCCGGACAGGGATCCACCGGGGAGCTGTTTTTT; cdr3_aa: CASSHLPGQGSTGELFF
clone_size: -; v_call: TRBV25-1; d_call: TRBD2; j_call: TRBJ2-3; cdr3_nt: TGTGCCAGCAGTGCGGGGGGGTACACAGATACGCAGTATTTT; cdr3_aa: CASSAGGYTDTQYF
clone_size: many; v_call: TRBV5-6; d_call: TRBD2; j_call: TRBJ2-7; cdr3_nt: TGTGCCAGCAGCCCGCCGGGACTAGCCTACGAGCAGTACTTC; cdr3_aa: CASSPPGLAYEQYF
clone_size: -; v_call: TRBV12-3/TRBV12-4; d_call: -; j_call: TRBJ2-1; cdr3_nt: TGTGCCAGCAGTTTTCGCGTGAATGAGCAGTTCTTC; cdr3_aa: CASSFRVNEQFF
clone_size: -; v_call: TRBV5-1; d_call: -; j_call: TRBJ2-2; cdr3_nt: TGCGCCAGCAGCTTGTTCACAGGGCATCCCGGGGAGCTGTTTTTT; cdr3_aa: CASSLFTGHPGELFF
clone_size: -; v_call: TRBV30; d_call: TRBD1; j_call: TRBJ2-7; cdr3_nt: TGTGCCTGGGCCAGACAGGGGAGCACCTACGAGCAGTACTTC; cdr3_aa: CAWARQGSTYEQYF
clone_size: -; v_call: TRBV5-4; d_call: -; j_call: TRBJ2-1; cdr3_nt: TGTGCCAGCAGCCCCCCGTCCTACAATGAGCAGTTCTTC; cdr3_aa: CASSPPSYNEQFF
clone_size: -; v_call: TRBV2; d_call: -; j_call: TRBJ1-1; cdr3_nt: TGTGCCAGCAGCGCTTCGAGGAACACTGAAGCTTTCTTT; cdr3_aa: CASSASRNTEAFF
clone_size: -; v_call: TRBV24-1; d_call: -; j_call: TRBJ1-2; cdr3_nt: TGTGCCACCAGTGATTTTACAGGGCGCGGCTACACCTTC; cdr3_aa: CATSDFTGRGYTF
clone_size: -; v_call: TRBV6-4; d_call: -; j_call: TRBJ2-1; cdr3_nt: TGTGCCAGCAGTGACGTTTGGGCAGGGGGGTTTGGGCAGTTCTTC; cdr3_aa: CASSDVWAGGFGQFF
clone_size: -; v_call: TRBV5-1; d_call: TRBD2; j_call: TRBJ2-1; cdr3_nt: TGCGCCAGCAGCTTGGAACTAGCGGCCTACAATGAGCAGTTCTTC; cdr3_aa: CASSLELAAYNEQFF
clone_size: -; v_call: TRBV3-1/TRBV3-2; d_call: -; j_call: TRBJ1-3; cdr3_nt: TGTGCCAGCAGCCAAGATAGCGCGGGTGAGGAAAACACCATATATTTT; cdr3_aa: CASSQDSAGEENTIYF
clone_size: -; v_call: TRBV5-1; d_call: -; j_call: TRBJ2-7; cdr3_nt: TGCGCCAGCAGCTGGGGCAGGAGCTCCTACGAGCAGTACTTC; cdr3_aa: CASSWGRSSYEQYF
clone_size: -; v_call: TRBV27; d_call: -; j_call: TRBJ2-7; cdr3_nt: TGTGCCAGCAGTATAGGGAGTTTCTACGAGCAGTACTTC; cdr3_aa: CASSIGSFYEQYF
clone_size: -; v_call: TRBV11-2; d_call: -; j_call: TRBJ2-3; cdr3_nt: TGTGCCAGCAGCTTAGACATGGCTGTCTCCACAGATACGCAGTATTTT; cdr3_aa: CASSLDMAVSTDTQYF
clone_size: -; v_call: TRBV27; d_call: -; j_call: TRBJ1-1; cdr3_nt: TGTGCCAGCAGTCTAGGAATTGACACTGAAGCTTTCTTT; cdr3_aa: CASSLGIDTEAFF
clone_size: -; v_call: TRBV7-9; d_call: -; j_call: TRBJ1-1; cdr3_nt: TGTGCCAGCGAGTACAGGAACACTGAAGCTTTCTTT; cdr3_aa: CASEYRNTEAFF
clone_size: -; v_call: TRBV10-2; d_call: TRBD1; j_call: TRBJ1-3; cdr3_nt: TGCGCCAGCAGTCAGGGGGCTGGTGGAAACACCATATATTTT; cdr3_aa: CASSQGAGGNTIYF
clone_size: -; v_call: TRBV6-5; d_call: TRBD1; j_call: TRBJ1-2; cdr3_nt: TGTGCCAGCAGACGGACAGGGGAAGACTATGGCTACACCTTC; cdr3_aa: CASRRTGEDYGYTF
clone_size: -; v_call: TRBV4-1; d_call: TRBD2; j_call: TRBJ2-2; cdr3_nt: TGCGCCAGCGGAACTAGCGGCGTCTTTGGTGGGAGCGGGGAGCTGTTTTTT; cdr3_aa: CASGTSGVFGGSGELFF
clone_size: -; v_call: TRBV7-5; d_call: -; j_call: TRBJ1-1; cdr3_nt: TGTGTCAGAAGCCCTGTGGAGAGGACTGAAGCTTTCTTT; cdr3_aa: CVRSPVERTEAFF
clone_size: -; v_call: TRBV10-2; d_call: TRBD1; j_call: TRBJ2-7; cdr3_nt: TGCGCCAGCACTGAGGGACAGGGGACCTACGAGCAGTACTTC; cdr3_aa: CASTEGQGTYEQYF
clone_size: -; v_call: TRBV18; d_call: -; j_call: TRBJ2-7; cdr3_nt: TGTGCCAGCTCACCCGTGTCTAGCGATTTTCTCGAGCAGTACTTC; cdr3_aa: CASSPVSSDFLEQYF
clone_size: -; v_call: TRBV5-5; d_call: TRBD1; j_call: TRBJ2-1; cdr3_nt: TGTGCCAGCAGCGCGATACAGGGGAGCTCCTACAATGAGCAGTTCTTC; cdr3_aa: CASSAIQGSSYNEQFF
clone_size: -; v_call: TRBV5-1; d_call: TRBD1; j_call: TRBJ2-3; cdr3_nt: TGCGCCAGCAGCCCACAGGGGGCACGTTACGATACGCAGTATTTT; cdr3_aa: CASSPQGARYDTQYF
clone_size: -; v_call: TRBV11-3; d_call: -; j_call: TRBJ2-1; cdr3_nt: TGTGCCAGCAGCTTAGGGACATTTAATGAGCAGTTCTTC; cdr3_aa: CASSLGTFNEQFF
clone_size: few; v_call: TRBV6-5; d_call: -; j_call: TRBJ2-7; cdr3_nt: TGTGCCAGCAGTTACTCCCATGCGGCAGCCTCCTACGAGCAGTACTTC; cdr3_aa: CASSYSHAAASYEQYF
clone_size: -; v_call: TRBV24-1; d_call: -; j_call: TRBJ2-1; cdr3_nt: TGTGCCACCAGTGATACCAGGATGGGCTCCTACAATGAGCAGTTCTTC; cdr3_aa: CATSDTRMGSYNEQFF
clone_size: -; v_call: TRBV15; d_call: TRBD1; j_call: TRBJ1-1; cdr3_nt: TGTGCCACCAGCAGAAACAGGGGGAACACTGAAGCTTTCTTT; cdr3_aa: CATSRNRGNTEAFF
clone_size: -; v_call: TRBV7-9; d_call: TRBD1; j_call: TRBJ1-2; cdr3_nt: TGTGCCAGCAGCCCTCATACAACAGGGGGGAACTATGGCTACACCTTC; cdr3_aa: CASSPHTTGGNYGYTF
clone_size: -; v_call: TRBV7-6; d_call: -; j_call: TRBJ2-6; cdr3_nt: TGTGCCAGCAGCCCCAGGGGATTCTCTGGGGCCAACGTCCTGACTTTC; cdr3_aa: CASSPRGFSGANVLTF
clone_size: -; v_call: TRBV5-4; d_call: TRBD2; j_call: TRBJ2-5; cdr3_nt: TGTGCCAGCAGCTCAAGAGGTAGCGGGGGGGCCGAGACCCAGTACTTC; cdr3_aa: CASSSRGSGGAETQYF
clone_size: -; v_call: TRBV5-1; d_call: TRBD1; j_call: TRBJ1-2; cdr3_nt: TGCGCCAGCAGCTTGGCCATCGCCGACAGGGCTGGTGGCTACACCTTC; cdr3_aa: CASSLAIADRAGGYTF